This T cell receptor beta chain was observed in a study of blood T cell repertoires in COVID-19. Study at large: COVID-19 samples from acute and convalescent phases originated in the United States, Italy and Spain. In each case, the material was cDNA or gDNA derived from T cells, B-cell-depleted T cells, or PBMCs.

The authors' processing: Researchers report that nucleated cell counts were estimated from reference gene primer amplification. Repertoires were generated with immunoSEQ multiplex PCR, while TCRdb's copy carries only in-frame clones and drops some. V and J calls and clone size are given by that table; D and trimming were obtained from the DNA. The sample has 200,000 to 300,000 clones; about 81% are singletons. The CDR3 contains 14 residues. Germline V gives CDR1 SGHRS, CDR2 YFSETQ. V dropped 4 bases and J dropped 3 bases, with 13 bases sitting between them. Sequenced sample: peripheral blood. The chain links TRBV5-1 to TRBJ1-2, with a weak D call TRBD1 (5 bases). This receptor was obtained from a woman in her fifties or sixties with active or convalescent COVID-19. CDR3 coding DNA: TGCGCCAGCAGCAACCCGGGACTCCACTATGGCTACACCTTC. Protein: CASSNPGLHYGYTF. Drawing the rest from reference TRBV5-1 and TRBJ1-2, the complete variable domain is KAGVTQTPRYLIKTRGQQVTLSCSPISGHRSVSWYQQTPGQGLQFLFEYFSETQRNKGNFPGRFSGRQFSNSRSEMNVSTLELGDSALYLCASSNPGLHYGYTFGSGTRLTVV.